This T cell receptor (beta chain) comes out of a study of CXCR3-negative and CXCR3-positive naive CD8 T cells. General study findings and limits: Across naive subsets, surface CD5 expression was comparable, and TCR strength was inferred from properties of the TRB CDR3.

The length of the CDR3 is 11 residues. Germline V gene sequence: CDR1 SQVTM, CDR2 ANQGSEA. Naive cells were sorted as CD45RO-, CCR7+, CD27+ and CD95-. The method, 5' RACE with UMI labels, was used to prepare the TRB cDNA libraries. One entry per CDR3 protein, without DNA, is what TCRdb gives after re-calling the 5' RACE reads. This sample's table has around 24,000 distinct CDR3 sequences. With regard to this clonotype: Its antigen is not known.

This clonotype was obtained from a human donor in good health. Some clones in this sample may be carry-over from other donors' samples. This chain joins TRBV29-1 and TRBJ1-1; with no DNA, the TCRdb D assignment of TRBD1 cannot be verified. Specimen: naive CXCR3- CD8+ T cells from blood. The subset was: CD45RO-CCR7+CD27+CD95- naive CD8+ T cells lacking CXCR3 (TNR3-). CDR3 in amino acids: CSVPRTGEAFF. Looking up the rest from reference TRBV29-1 and TRBJ1-1 gives the full variable domain: SAVISQKPSRDICQRGTSLTIQCQVDSQVTMMFWYRQQPGQSLTLIATANQGSEATYESGFVIDKFPISRPNLTFSTLTVSNMSPEDSSIYLCSVPRTGEAFFGQGTRLTVV.